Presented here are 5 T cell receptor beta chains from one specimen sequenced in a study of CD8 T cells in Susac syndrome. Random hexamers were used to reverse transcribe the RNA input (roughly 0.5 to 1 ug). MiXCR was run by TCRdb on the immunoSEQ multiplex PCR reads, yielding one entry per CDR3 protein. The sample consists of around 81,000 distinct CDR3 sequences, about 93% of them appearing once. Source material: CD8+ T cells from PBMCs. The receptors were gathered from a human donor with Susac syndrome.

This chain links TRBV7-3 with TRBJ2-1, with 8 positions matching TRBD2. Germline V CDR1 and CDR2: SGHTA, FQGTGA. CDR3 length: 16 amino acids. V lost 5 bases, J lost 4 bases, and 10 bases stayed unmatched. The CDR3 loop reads CASSRPVAGLYNEQFF. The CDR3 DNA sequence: TGTGCCAGCAGCAGGCCGGTAGCGGGATTATACAATGAGCAGTTCTTC.

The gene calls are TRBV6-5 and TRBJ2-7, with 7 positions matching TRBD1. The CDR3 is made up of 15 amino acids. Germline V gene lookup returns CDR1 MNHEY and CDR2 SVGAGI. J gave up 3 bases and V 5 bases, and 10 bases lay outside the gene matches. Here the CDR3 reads CASSRLTGPHYEQYF. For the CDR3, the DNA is TGTGCCAGCAGTCGATTGACAGGGCCGCACTACGAGCAGTACTTC.

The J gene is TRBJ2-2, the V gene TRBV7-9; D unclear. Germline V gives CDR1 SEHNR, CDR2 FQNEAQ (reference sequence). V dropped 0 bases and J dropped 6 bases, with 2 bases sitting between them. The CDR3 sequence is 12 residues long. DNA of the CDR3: TGTGCCAGCAGCTTAGCGTCCGGGGAGCTGTTTTTT. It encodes CASSLASGELFF.

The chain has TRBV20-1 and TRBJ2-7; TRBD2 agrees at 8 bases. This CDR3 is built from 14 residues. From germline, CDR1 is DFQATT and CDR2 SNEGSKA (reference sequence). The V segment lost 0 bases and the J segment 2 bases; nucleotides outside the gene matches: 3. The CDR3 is CSARDYGRAYEQYF. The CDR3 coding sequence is TGCAGTGCTAGAGATTACGGGAGGGCCTACGAGCAGTACTTC.

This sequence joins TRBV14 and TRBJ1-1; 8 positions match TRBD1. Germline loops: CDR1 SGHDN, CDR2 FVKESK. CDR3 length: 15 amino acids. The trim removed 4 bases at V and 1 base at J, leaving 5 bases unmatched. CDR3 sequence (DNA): TGTGCCAGCAGCCCCCGGACAGGGAGGAACACTGAAGCTTTCTTT. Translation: CASSPRTGRNTEAFF.